Listed below are T cell receptor beta chains from one sample, sequenced in a study of cytomegalovirus exposure and HLA in healthy donors. Data came from immunoSEQ multiplex PCR; TCRdb stores just in-frame clones and leaves some out. Among 150,000 or so clones listed, around 80% were seen once. Specimen: PBMCs. The receptors here all came from a man in his fifties or sixties in good health and CMV-seronegative. CDR3s include the opening cysteine and the closing phenylalanine or tryptophan. D genes are given only for firm matches. Rows give clone size only sometimes, using once, few, many, or a class for an expanded clone.

len,abundance,v_gene,j_gene,d_gene,CDR3nt,CDR3aa
20,-,TRBV7-2,TRBJ2-4,TRBD2,TGTGCCAGCAGCTTAGCCCCGGGACTAGCGGGAGTTCTCTCCAAAAACATTCAGTACTTC,CASSLAPGLAGVLSKNIQYF
16,-,TRBV29-1,TRBJ2-1,TRBD2,TGCAGCGTTGAACCCTCGGCGGGAGGGCCCTACAATGAGCAGTTCTTC,CSVEPSAGGPYNEQFF
18,-,TRBV21-1,TRBJ2-6,-,TGTGCCAGCACCTCAAGACAGCCTCTTTTCTCTGGGGCCAACGTCCTGACTTTC,CASTSRQPLFSGANVLTF
13,-,TRBV5-6,TRBJ2-7,TRBD1,TGTGCCAGCAGCCTCGACAGGGCCTACGAGCAGTACTTC,CASSLDRAYEQYF
13,few,TRBV9,TRBJ2-5,-,TGTGCCAGCAGCGTAGACAGACAAGAGACCCAGTACTTC,CASSVDRQETQYF
13,-,TRBV30,TRBJ1-2,TRBD1,TGTGCCTGGAGTCAGGGACAGGGGTATGGCTACACCTTC,CAWSQGQGYGYTF
16,once,TRBV27,TRBJ1-1,TRBD1,TGTGCCAGCAGTTTATATATCGGGACAGGGAGGACTGAAGCTTTCTTT,CASSLYIGTGRTEAFF
18,-,TRBV7-8,TRBJ1-5,-,TGTGCCAGCAGCCTACCCCCTTCCCAGTACTATAGCAATCAGCCCCAGCATTTT,CASSLPPSQYYSNQPQHF
15,few,TRBV11-2,TRBJ2-1,-,TGTGCCAGCAGCCTGGGAGCAGCACTTTACAATGAGCAGTTCTTC,CASSLGAALYNEQFF
18,-,TRBV28,TRBJ2-3,TRBD1,TGTGCCAGCAGCCGCCAGGCCTTCCAGGGGGCTGGTACAGATACGCAGTATTTT,CASSRQAFQGAGTDTQYF
12,once,TRBV19,TRBJ2-1,-,TGTGCCAGTAGTCCCCGTTTCAATGAGCAGTTCTTC,CASSPRFNEQFF
14,-,TRBV5-1,TRBJ1-2,TRBD1,TGCGCCAGCAGCTTGGGGACAGGTTTATATGGCTACACCTTC,CASSLGTGLYGYTF
12,-,TRBV7-5,TRBJ1-2,-,TGTAAGAGGAGAAGGAAGAACTATGGCTACACCTTC,CKRRRKNYGYTF
12,-,TRBV7-8,TRBJ2-2,-,TGTGCCAGCAGCCTCTCCTACGGGGAGCTGTTTTTT,CASSLSYGELFF
15,once,TRBV7-6,TRBJ2-2,-,TGTGCCAGCAGAGTAGCCGCCACGAACACCGGGGAGCTGTTTTTT,CASRVAATNTGELFF
15,-,TRBV4-2,TRBJ2-2,-,TGTGCCAGCAGCCAAACTCCAAACTTAATCGGGGAGCTGTTTTTT,CASSQTPNLIGELFF
14,-,TRBV19,TRBJ1-4,TRBD1,TGTGCCAGTAGTTTGGGACAGCGGAATGAAAAACTGTTTTTT,CASSLGQRNEKLFF
13,few,TRBV6-1,TRBJ2-7,TRBD2,TGTGCCAGCAAGCGGGACGGAACCGCTGAGCAGTACTTC,CASKRDGTAEQYF
20,-,TRBV5-1,TRBJ1-4,-,TGCGCCAGCAGCCCCCCGACACCCCGGGAAACCACTACAACTAATGAAAAACTGTTTTTT,CASSPPTPRETTTTNEKLFF
14,once,TRBV19,TRBJ1-1,-,TGTGCCAGTAGGGCCCTTGGAGCGAACACTGAAGCTTTCTTT,CASRALGANTEAFF
12,-,TRBV27,TRBJ2-7,TRBD1,TGTGCCAGCAGTACACAGGGGCGCGAGCAGTACTTC,CASSTQGREQYF
15,-,TRBV5-6,TRBJ1-4,-,TGTGCCAGCAGCGCTACAGGGTCCCCTAATGAAAAACTGTTTTTT,CASSATGSPNEKLFF
14,-,TRBV7-3,TRBJ2-7,TRBD1,TGTGCCAGCAGCTTAGACAGGGGATCCATCGAGCAGTACTTC,CASSLDRGSIEQYF
13,once,TRBV6-5,TRBJ2-7,-,TGTGCCAGCAGTTACGCACAGGAGCTCGAGCAGTACTTC,CASSYAQELEQYF
15,-,TRBV7-3,TRBJ2-2,-,TGTGCCAGCAGCTTTGCTAGCGCGAACACCGGGGAGCTGTTTTTT,CASSFASANTGELFF
12,-,TRBV2,TRBJ2-5,-,TGTGCCAGCAGTGAGATTGAGGGGACCCAGTACTTC,CASSEIEGTQYF
15,-,TRBV6-1,TRBJ1-1,TRBD1,TGTACCAGCAGTGATCCGGGGACAGGGCGTCCTGAAGCTTTCTTT,CTSSDPGTGRPEAFF
18,once,TRBV6-1,TRBJ2-3,TRBD2,TGTGCCAGCAGTGAAATGACTAGCGGGGGACCAAGCACAGATACGCAGTATTTT,CASSEMTSGGPSTDTQYF
14,few,TRBV5-1,TRBJ1-1,TRBD1,TGCGCCAGCAGCTTACCAGGACAGGGCCCTGAAGCTTTCTTT,CASSLPGQGPEAFF
16,-,TRBV9,TRBJ2-3,TRBD2,TGTGCCAGCAGTAGCGGGGACGCAGTGCGCACAGATACGCAGTATTTT,CASSSGDAVRTDTQYF
16,-,TRBV5-1,TRBJ2-7,-,TGCGCCAGCAGGGCCCCGGGCGGGGGCCCGACCTACGAGCAGTACTTC,CASRAPGGGPTYEQYF
16,once,TRBV19,TRBJ1-1,TRBD1,TGTGCCAGTAGTAGCGGACAGGGAAGGGGGAACACTGAAGCTTTCTTT,CASSSGQGRGNTEAFF
15,-,TRBV21-1,TRBJ2-5,-,TGTGCCAGCAGCAAAGGGGAGACAGGGGAAGAGACCCAGTACTTC,CASSKGETGEETQYF
14,once,TRBV11-2,TRBJ1-1,TRBD1,TGTGCCAGCAGGCTAACTGGACAGGGGGCCGAAGCTTTCTTT,CASRLTGQGAEAFF
12,-,TRBV15,TRBJ2-3,-,TGTGCCACCAGCAGCATAGAAAGTACGCAGTATTTT,CATSSIESTQYF
13,-,TRBV7-2,TRBJ1-6,-,TGTGCCAGCAGCTCACAAACAGATTCACCCCTCCACTTT,CASSSQTDSPLHF
14,few,TRBV19,TRBJ1-1,TRBD1,TGTGCCAGTAGCACAAACAGGGGGTTGGGTGAAGCTTTCTTT,CASSTNRGLGEAFF
15,-,TRBV7-2,TRBJ1-1,-,TGTGCCAGCAGCCAAAGGGCGGGGATGGGCACTGAAGCTTTCTTT,CASSQRAGMGTEAFF
15,-,TRBV6-5,TRBJ2-5,TRBD2,TGTGCCAGCAGTTCCCTCGGGGGGGCACAAGAGACCCAGTACTTC,CASSSLGGAQETQYF
16,-,TRBV9,TRBJ2-7,TRBD1,TGTGCCAGCAGCGGCGATCCAGGGACAGCGGTCTCCGAGCAGTACTTC,CASSGDPGTAVSEQYF
11,-,TRBV20-1,TRBJ2-7,-,TGCAGTGCTAGCGGAGCCTACGAGCAGTACTTC,CSASGAYEQYF
16,-,TRBV19,TRBJ1-3,-,TGTGCCAGTAGTATATCAGGCCTGAGCTCTGGAAACACCATATATTTT,CASSISGLSSGNTIYF
14,-,TRBV28,TRBJ1-1,-,TGTGCCAGCGTCCCCGGGGAGAGGAACACTGAAGCTTTCTTT,CASVPGERNTEAFF
14,-,TRBV27,TRBJ2-7,-,TGTGCCAGCAGTACTCGCCGCGACACCTACGAGCAGTACTTC,CASSTRRDTYEQYF
17,-,TRBV7-2,TRBJ2-5,-,TGTGCCAGCAGTCGTCGCGGGGTACAATTTGGGCAAGAGACCCAGTACTTC,CASSRRGVQFGQETQYF
14,-,TRBV30,TRBJ1-1,TRBD1,TGTGCCTGGGTTGCCGGGACAGGGGTCACTGAAGCTTTCTTT,CAWVAGTGVTEAFF
14,-,TRBV6-6,TRBJ1-4,-,TGTGCCAGCAGTCAACAGGCGACTAATGAAAAACTGTTTTTT,CASSQQATNEKLFF
14,-,TRBV18,TRBJ1-4,-,TGTGCCAGCTCACCACAGGGAGTAAATGAAAAACTGTTTTTT,CASSPQGVNEKLFF
15,-,TRBV6-5,TRBJ2-1,-,TGTGCCAGCTGTTACGAGCCGTCCTCCTACAATGAGCAGTTCTTC,CASCYEPSSYNEQFF
13,few,TRBV4-2,TRBJ2-1,-,TGTGCCAGCAGCGAGGACAGATTTAATGAGCAGTTCTTC,CASSEDRFNEQFF
15,-,TRBV19,TRBJ1-5,-,TGTGCCAGTAGTATAGGAATGCAGTCTTACCAGCCCCAGCATTTT,CASSIGMQSYQPQHF
15,few,TRBV28,TRBJ2-5,-,TGTGCCAGCAGCCTTGACTCAGGGTTCCGCGAGACCCAGTACTTC,CASSLDSGFRETQYF
15,-,TRBV30,TRBJ2-3,TRBD2,TGTGCCTGGAGTGACCTAGCGGGGGACACAGATACGCAGTATTTT,CAWSDLAGDTDTQYF
14,once,TRBV29-1,TRBJ2-1,-,TGCAGCGGTCAACGGACAATTCCCTACAATGAGCAGTTCTTC,CSGQRTIPYNEQFF
14,-,TRBV7-2,TRBJ1-2,TRBD1,TGTGCCAGCAGCTCATACGGACAGGGCTATGGCTACACTTTC,CASSSYGQGYGYTF
16,few,TRBV11-3,TRBJ2-3,TRBD2,TGTGCCAGCAGCTTAGGGACTAGCGGGGAGTCAGATACGCAGTATTTT,CASSLGTSGESDTQYF
17,-,TRBV9,TRBJ1-2,TRBD1,TGTGCCAGCAGCGAACTTTCCCAATTCGTGCAGGGGGACGGCTACACCTTC,CASSELSQFVQGDGYTF
15,few,TRBV28,TRBJ1-1,-,TGTGCCAGCAGTTTCTCTCCCAGCGCGAACACTGAAGCTTTCTTT,CASSFSPSANTEAFF
15,-,TRBV2,TRBJ1-2,TRBD1,TGTGCCAGCAGTTGGACAGGGGGCGGGGACTATGGCTACACCTTC,CASSWTGGGDYGYTF
12,-,TRBV5-6,TRBJ2-7,-,TGTGCCAGCAGCGCGAGCTCCTACGAGCAGTACTTC,CASSASSYEQYF